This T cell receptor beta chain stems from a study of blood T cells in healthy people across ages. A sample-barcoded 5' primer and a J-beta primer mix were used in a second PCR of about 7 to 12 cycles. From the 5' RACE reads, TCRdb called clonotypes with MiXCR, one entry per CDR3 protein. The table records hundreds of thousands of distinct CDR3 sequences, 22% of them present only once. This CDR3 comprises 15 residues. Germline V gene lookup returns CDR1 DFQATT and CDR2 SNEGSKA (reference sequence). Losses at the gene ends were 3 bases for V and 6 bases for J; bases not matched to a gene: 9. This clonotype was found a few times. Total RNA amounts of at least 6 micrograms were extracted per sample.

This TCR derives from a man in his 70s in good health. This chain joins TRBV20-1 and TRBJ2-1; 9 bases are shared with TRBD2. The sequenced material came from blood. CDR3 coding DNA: TGCAGTGCTAGTTCTCGCGGGAGGGCTCGCAATGAGCAGTTCTTC. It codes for CSASSRGRARNEQFF.